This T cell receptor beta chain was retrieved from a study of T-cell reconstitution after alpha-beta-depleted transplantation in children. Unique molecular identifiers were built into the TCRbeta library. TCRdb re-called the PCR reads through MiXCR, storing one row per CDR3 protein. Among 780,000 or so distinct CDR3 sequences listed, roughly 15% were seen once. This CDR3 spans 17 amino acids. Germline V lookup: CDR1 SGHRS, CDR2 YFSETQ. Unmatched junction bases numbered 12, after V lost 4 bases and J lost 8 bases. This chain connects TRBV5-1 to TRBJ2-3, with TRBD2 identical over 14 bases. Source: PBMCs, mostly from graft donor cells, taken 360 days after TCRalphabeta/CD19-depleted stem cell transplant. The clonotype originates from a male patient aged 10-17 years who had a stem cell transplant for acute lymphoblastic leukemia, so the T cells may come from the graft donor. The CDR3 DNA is TGCGCCAGCAGCCAAAGTGTGGGGACTAGCGGGAGAGGTACGCAGTATTTT. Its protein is CASSQSVGTSGRGTQYF. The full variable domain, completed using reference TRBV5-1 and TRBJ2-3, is KAGVTQTPRYLIKTRGQQVTLSCSPISGHRSVSWYQQTPGQGLQFLFEYFSETQRNKGNFPGRFSGRQFSNSRSEMNVSTLELGDSALYLCASSQSVGTSGRGTQYFGPGTRLTVL.